The 20 T cell receptor beta chains listed next were all sequenced from one sample in a study of T cell responses to AZD1222 COVID-19 vaccine. The repertoire was sequenced with immunoSEQ multiplex PCR; TCRdb's copy has only in-frame clones and lacks some. The sample includes about 120,000 clones, approximately 90% seen only once; the top ten take approximately 7.1%. Sequencing was performed on peripheral blood, taken 28 days after the second AZD1222 dose. All receptors derive from an adult who received the AZD1222 COVID-19 vaccine.

This chain uses TRBV30 with TRBJ2-1, with 10 bases aligning to TRBD2. The CDR3 loop spans 13 amino acids. CDR1 is GTSNPN, CDR2 SVGIG, per germline (reference sequence). Here the CDR3 reads CGLAGTSADEQFF. The CDR3 coding sequence is TGTGGACTAGCGGGTACCTCCGCCGATGAGCAGTTCTTC.

J is TRBJ2-7 and V is TRBV11-3, with 9 positions matching TRBD1. Germline V gene data show CDR1 as SGHNT and CDR2 as YENEEA. The CDR3 covers 15 residues. The J segment lost 3 bases and the V segment lost 3 bases, leaving 6 bases of the junction unmatched. The CDR3 region has the DNA TGTGCCAGCAGCTTGCCCTCGACAGGGGGCTACGAGCAGTACTTC. Its translation is CASSLPSTGGYEQYF.

The sample holds one count of this clone. This chain uses TRBV6-5 with TRBJ1-2; no definite D call. Germline lookup yields CDR1 MNHEY and CDR2 SVGAGI. The CDR3 loop spans 15 amino acids. Trimming stripped 0 bases from V and 6 bases from J, with 14 bases between. The DNA for the CDR3 is TGTGCCAGCAGTTACTCGGCCAACCGGCGGGATGGCTACACCTTC. Translated: CASSYSANRRDGYTF.

The V call is TRBV29-1, the J call TRBJ2-7; 8 positions agree with TRBD1. The CDR3 length is 17 residues. V lost 3 bases, J lost 7 bases, and 20 bases stayed unmatched. Per the germline V gene, CDR1 is SQVTM and CDR2 is ANQGSEA. The CDR3 coding sequence is TGCAGCGTTGACACTCGCCGGGGACAGGCCAAAAAGGGGGAGCAGTACTTC. The encoded protein is CSVDTRRGQAKKGEQYF.

The chain employs TRBV4-2 and TRBJ1-1; D is ambiguous. V was clipped by 4 bases and J by 1 base, with 13 bases between them. The CDR3 runs to 15 residues. From germline, CDR1 is LGHNA and CDR2 YNFKEQ. The CDR3 reads CASSPQRAGNTEAFF. In DNA form, the CDR3 reads TGTGCCAGCAGCCCCCAGAGGGCAGGGAACACTGAAGCTTTCTTT.

This clone showed up just a few times. The V and J genes are TRBV29-1 and TRBJ2-1; 7 positions agree with TRBD2. Per germline, CDR1 SQVTM and CDR2 ANQGSEA. The ends lost 3 bases at V and 4 bases at J; junction bases unmatched: 3. The CDR3 loop spans 13 amino acids. The CDR3 DNA reads as TGCAGCGTTGAGTCTAGCGGATACAATGAGCAGTTCTTC. It specifies CSVESSGYNEQFF.

This clone showed up just once. The chain has TRBV19 and TRBJ1-4; no firm D call. CDR3 length: 19 amino acids. V lost 2 bases, J lost 5 bases, and 24 bases lay in between. CDR1 LNHDA and CDR2 SQIVND come from the germline V gene (reference sequence). CDR3 in DNA: TGTGCCAGTAGTATAATCACCCCCCCCACAAGGGCGCGGAATGAAAAACTGTTTTTT. Translated: CASSIITPPTRARNEKLFF.

CDR3 sequence: CSVAPTNTGELFF. Written as DNA, the CDR3 is TGCAGCGTTGCACCGACGAACACCGGGGAGCTGTTTTTT. The chain uses TRBV29-1 and TRBJ2-2; D ambiguous. V gave up 4 bases and J gave up 0 bases, with 6 bases separating them. The CDR3 runs to 13 residues. CDR1 and CDR2 (germline): SQVTM, ANQGSEA.

Written as DNA, the CDR3 is TGTGCCAGCAGCTTGGTTCCGGGACAGGGGCAAACTGAAGCTTTCTTT. Translating it yields CASSLVPGQGQTEAFF. V and J are TRBV5-4 and TRBJ1-1; 10 positions match TRBD1. The CDR3 is 16 amino acids. Germline assignment: CDR1 SGHNT and CDR2 YYREEE (reference sequence). Trimming took 0 bases from V and 5 from J; bases not matched to a gene: 7.

The chain carries TRBV9 and TRBJ2-3; 8 nucleotides agree with TRBD2. This CDR3 region has 18 residues. CDR1 is SGDLS, CDR2 YYNGEE, per germline. V was clipped by 0 bases and J by 1 base; unmatched bases: 10. The CDR3 DNA sequence: TGTGCCAGCAGCGTAGATCCAGCGGGGGACACGGGCACAGATACGCAGTATTTT. As protein: CASSVDPAGDTGTDTQYF.

This clone was counted once. The same CDR3 arises from other DNA sequences in this sample as well. The chain carries TRBV7-2 and TRBJ1-3, with D possibly being TRBD1 (5 bases). Germline loops: CDR1 SGHTA, CDR2 FQGNSA. V was clipped by 1 base and J by 4 bases, with 11 bases between them. The CDR3 contains 15 residues. The CDR3 nucleotides are TGTGCCAGCAGCTTAGGTGGGGGTTCGGGAAACACCATATATTTT. Its protein is CASSLGGGSGNTIYF.

The rearrangement joins TRBV12-3 or TRBV12-4 to TRBJ2-5; D is uncertain. The length of the CDR3 is 13 residues. Trimming stripped 2 bases from V and 5 bases from J, with 9 bases between. This CDR3 reads CASSLPNAETQYF. The CDR3 nucleotides are TGTGCCAGCAGTTTACCCAACGCTGAGACCCAGTACTTC.

This chain uses TRBV19 with TRBJ2-7; D could derive from TRBD1 or TRBD2 (5 bases each). The CDR3 is made up of 15 amino acids. Germline lookup yields CDR1 LNHDA and CDR2 SQIVND (reference sequence). The germline V and J ends were trimmed by 3 bases and 2 bases, with 14 bases remaining between them. DNA of the CDR3: TGTGCCAGTAGTATGGTTTTTGTGGGGGCCTACGAGCAGTACTTC. Protein sequence: CASSMVFVGAYEQYF.

The DNA of the CDR3 is TGTGCCAGCAGCCATCTACAGACCCGCGGGGGAGATACGCAGTATTTT. Translating it yields CASSHLQTRGGDTQYF. The chain uses TRBV4-2 and TRBJ2-3; 7 bases agree with TRBD2. Per the germline V gene, CDR1 is LGHNA and CDR2 is YNFKEQ. The CDR3 consists of 16 residues. V shed 3 bases and J 5 bases; nucleotides not matched to a gene: 11.

The sample holds one count of this clone. The V call is TRBV6-5, the J call TRBJ1-2; 7 bases fit TRBD1. The CDR3 is 16 residues long. Germline V lookup: CDR1 MNHEY, CDR2 SVGAGI. Losses at the gene ends were 0 bases for V and 3 bases for J; bases not matched to a gene: 7. CDR3 amino acids: CASSYSYRGEDYGYTF. For the CDR3, the DNA is TGTGCCAGCAGTTACTCCTACAGGGGAGAGGACTATGGCTACACCTTC.

This rearrangement joins TRBV5-4 to TRBJ1-1, with TRBD1 identical over 8 bases. V was pared by 0 bases and J by 1 base, with 2 bases of the junction left unmatched. Germline CDR1 reads SGHNT; CDR2 reads YYREEE (reference sequence). The CDR3 length is 15 residues. The CDR3 nucleotides are TGTGCCAGCAGCTTGGCAGGGGGCAGGAACACTGAAGCTTTCTTT. This codes for CASSLAGGRNTEAFF. Supplemented by reference TRBV5-4 and TRBJ1-1, the full variable domain reads ETGVTQSPTHLIKTRGQQVTLRCSSQSGHNTVSWYQQALGQGPQFIFQYYREEENGRGNFPPRFSGLQFPNYSSELNVNALELDDSALYLCASSLAGGRNTEAFFGQGTRLTVV.

The chain combines TRBV9 with TRBJ2-7; D not certain. V was cut by 1 base and J by 3 bases, with 8 bases left in between. The germline CDR1 and CDR2 sequences are SGDLS and YYNGEE. This CDR3 spans 13 amino acids. Here the CDR3 reads CASSVSGGYEQYF. The CDR3 DNA sequence: TGTGCCAGCAGCGTAAGTGGCGGCTACGAGCAGTACTTC.

The genes are TRBV2 and TRBJ1-2; tentative D call: TRBD1 (6 bases). The CDR3 has 15 amino acids. Germline CDR1 SNHLY, CDR2 FYNNEI. V lost 5 bases, J lost 4 bases, and 17 bases lay in between. This CDR3 reads CASSPQDTGFYGYTF. The CDR3, as DNA: TGTGCCAGCAGTCCCCAAGATACAGGGTTCTATGGCTACACCTTC.

This chain joins TRBV13 and TRBJ1-1; D is ambiguous. In germline, CDR1 is PRHDT, CDR2 FYEKMQ (reference sequence). The CDR3 runs 13 residues. V was pared by 6 bases and J by 1 base, with 9 bases between. The CDR3 region has the DNA TGTGCCAGCAGGCCACGGGGGAACACTGAAGCTTTCTTT. Translated, it gives CASRPRGNTEAFF.

V gene TRBV4-3 combines with J gene TRBJ2-7; D is perhaps TRBD1 (6 bases). The CDR3 has 14 residues. Germline CDR1 LGHNA, CDR2 YSLEER. V was shortened by 4 bases and J by 1 base, with 11 bases between the two germline ends. The CDR3 spells CASSPFDRSYEQYF. The CDR3 nucleotides read TGCGCCAGCAGCCCCTTTGACAGGTCCTACGAGCAGTACTTC.